This passage covers 27 T cell receptor beta chains from one sample sequenced in a study of blood T cells in healthy people across ages. A second PCR, run for about 7 to 11 cycles, used a sample-barcoded 5' primer plus a J-beta primer mix. TCRdb ran MiXCR on the 5' RACE reads and lists one entry per CDR3 protein. Of roughly 1.7 million distinct CDR3 sequences listed, roughly 32% are singletons. Sample: blood. The receptors here all came from a woman younger than 45 in good health.

CDR3 nucleotide sequence: TGCAGCGTTGACCCAGCGGGAGGGAGCGACGAGCAGTACTTC. This sequence encodes CSVDPAGGSDEQYF. This chain joins TRBV29-1 and TRBJ2-7, with 10 bases that match TRBD2. The CDR3 totals 14 residues. Germline values: CDR1 SQVTM, CDR2 ANQGSEA. V lost 3 bases to trimming and J lost 5 bases; unmatched junction nucleotides: 7.

This clonotype was counted between two and nine times. The chain combines TRBV24-1 with TRBJ2-3; D is uncertain. The CDR3 is 13 residues long. Germline values: CDR1 KGHDR, CDR2 SFDVKD. V dropped 6 bases and J dropped 6 bases, with 12 bases sitting between them. CDR3 sequence (DNA): TGTGCCACCAGTATCTCGCTCTCGGATACGCAGTATTTT. Translation gives CATSISLSDTQYF.

This clonotype was found once. J is TRBJ1-2 and V is TRBV14; no clear D. Germline V gene data show CDR1 as SGHDN and CDR2 as FVKESK. Trimming pared 8 bases from V and 6 bases from J, leaving 16 bases between. This CDR3 comprises 13 residues. CDR3 amino acids: CASSRAGFDGYTF. The CDR3 DNA follows: TGTGCCAGCTCCCGGGCTGGCTTTGATGGCTACACCTTC.

The V and J genes are TRBV21-1 and TRBJ1-5. TRBV21-1 is described as a pseudogene. The CDR3 totals 14 residues. The CDR3 DNA reads TGTGCCAGCAGCAAAGGGATAGGCAATCAGCCCCAGCATTTT. Translated, it gives CASSKGIGNQPQHF.

The genes are TRBV5-1 and TRBJ2-2; D might be TRBD1 or TRBD2, each matching 6 bases. The V and J ends lost 0 bases and 0 bases respectively, with 9 bases between them. Germline lookup yields CDR1 SGHRS and CDR2 YFSETQ. The CDR3 runs 16 residues. The CDR3 spells CASSLEGGSNTGELFF. CDR3 nucleotide sequence: TGCGCCAGCAGCTTGGAGGGGGGATCGAACACCGGGGAGCTGTTTTTT.

V and J are TRBV6-5 and TRBJ2-7; 7 bases fit TRBD1. Unmatched junction bases numbered 9, after V lost 4 bases and J lost 0 bases. In germline, CDR1 is MNHEY, CDR2 SVGAGI. This CDR3 is 16 amino acids long. CDR3 protein: CASSCPGTDASYEQYF. Written as DNA, the CDR3 is TGTGCCAGCAGTTGCCCCGGGACAGATGCCTCCTACGAGCAGTACTTC.

About this clonotype itself: A read error is possible here, since a much larger clone lies one base away. The rearrangement links TRBV4-1 to TRBJ2-1; the D gene is possibly TRBD2 (7 bases). The germline CDR1 and CDR2 sequences are MGHRA and YSYEKL. This CDR3 is built from 14 residues. CDR3 in amino acids: CVSSQGGGGNEQFF. CDR3 nucleotide sequence: TGCGTCAGCAGCCAAGGGGGAGGGGGCAATGAGCAGTTCTTC.

The chain uses TRBV20-1 and TRBJ2-1; a weak D match, TRBD2 (6 bases). V was clipped by 5 bases and J by 3 bases, with 17 bases between them. The CDR3 runs to 15 residues. Germline V gene sequence: CDR1 DFQATT, CDR2 SNEGSKA (reference sequence). CDR3 DNA: TGCAGTGCTGGGCCCGGGACTTCCAACTACAATGAGCAGTTCTTC. This translates into CSAGPGTSNYNEQFF.

The V call is TRBV18, the J call TRBJ1-1; D unresolved. Germline V gene data show CDR1 as KGHSH and CDR2 as LQKENI. This CDR3 is built from 13 residues. V was shortened by 4 bases and J by 3 bases, with 9 bases between the two germline ends. CDR3 region: CASSRKLDTEAFF. The CDR3 DNA sequence: TGTGCCAGCTCACGCAAATTGGACACTGAAGCTTTCTTT.

This chain's CDR3 is CASSRMADTQYF. CDR3 coding DNA: TGTGCCAGCAGTAGGATGGCAGATACGCAGTATTTT. The V and J genes are TRBV27 and TRBJ2-3; no definite D call. V lost 5 bases and J 4 bases, leaving 7 bases between the germline ends. This CDR3 contains 12 residues. Germline V gene lookup returns CDR1 MNHEY and CDR2 SMNVEV (reference sequence).

This clonotype was seen many times. The chain has TRBV20-1 and TRBJ1-1; D is perhaps TRBD1 (6 bases). The germline V gene has CDR1 DFQATT and CDR2 SNEGSKA (reference sequence). Deletions cut 1 base from V and 3 bases from J, with 18 bases between. This CDR3 has 16 residues. The CDR3, as DNA: TGCAGTGCTAGAGCGCAAGACAGAGGGGGGGACACTGAAGCTTTCTTT. This sequence encodes CSARAQDRGGDTEAFF.

The gene calls are TRBV4-1 and TRBJ1-6; 7 nucleotides align to TRBD1. The CDR3 runs 15 residues. Germline assignment: CDR1 MGHRA and CDR2 YSYEKL. Trimming removed 3 bases from V and 9 bases from J; junction bases left unmatched: 8. DNA of the CDR3: TGCGCCAGCAGCCATCGGGACAGAGACGGTTCACCCCTCCACTTT. Translated: CASSHRDRDGSPLHF.

This clonotype has just a few counts. This sequence joins TRBV29-1 and TRBJ2-7; maybe TRBD1 (5 bases). Trimming removed 4 bases at V and 2 bases at J, with 9 bases between. Germline assignment: CDR1 SQVTM and CDR2 ANQGSEA. The CDR3 totals 12 residues. CDR3 sequence (DNA): TGCAGCGTTGCCAGGGAAACCTACGAGCAGTACTTC. Protein sequence: CSVARETYEQYF.

The gene calls are TRBV28 and TRBJ2-7, with D perhaps assigned TRBD1 or TRBD2 (6 bases each). The CDR3 is 14 amino acids. The V end lost 10 bases, the J end lost 7 bases, and 23 bases lay between the germline ends. Looked up from germline, CDR1 is MDHEN and CDR2 is SYDVKM. The CDR3 loop is CATGTRRAGREQYF. The CDR3 nucleotides are TGTGCCACTGGGACACGACGGGCGGGGAGGGAGCAGTACTTC.

The chain employs TRBV20-1 and TRBJ2-5; 11 positions match TRBD2. J lost 1 base, V lost 1 base, and 5 bases had no gene match. Germline V gene data show CDR1 as DFQATT and CDR2 as SNEGSKA (reference sequence). The CDR3 spans 16 residues. For the CDR3, the DNA is TGCAGTGCTAGAGTCACTAGCGGGGGCCCCCAAGAGACCCAGTACTTC. Translation gives CSARVTSGGPQETQYF.

This clonotype has only a few counts. The junction departs from the called germline gene at one end, perhaps through a read error. The V and J genes are TRBV7-3 and TRBJ2-1; 7 positions agree with TRBD1. Germline V gene lookup returns CDR1 SGHTA and CDR2 FQGTGA. The CDR3 has 14 amino acids. The chain's CDR3 is CASSHRGSYSEQFF. The CDR3 nucleotides are TGTGCCAGCAGCCACAGGGGCTCCTACAGTGAGCAGTTCTTC.

The chain recombines TRBV5-1 with TRBJ2-1; D possibly corresponds to TRBD2 (5 bases). V shed 5 bases and J shed 0 bases, with 12 bases lying between them. Germline CDR1 SGHRS, CDR2 YFSETQ. The CDR3 totals 15 residues. DNA of the CDR3: TGCGCCAGCAGTACGAGGGCCTCCTCCTACAATGAGCAGTTCTTC. Its protein is CASSTRASSYNEQFF.

V and J are TRBV20-1 and TRBJ2-7; unclear D gene. Germline V CDR1 and CDR2: DFQATT, SNEGSKA (reference sequence). The CDR3 is made up of 12 amino acids. V shed 2 bases and J shed 1 base, with 6 bases lying between them. CDR3 sequence reads: CSARIRSYEQYF. As DNA, the CDR3 is TGCAGTGCTAGAATCCGTTCCTACGAGCAGTACTTC.

The chain carries TRBV5-1 and TRBJ2-7; D is possibly TRBD2 (6 bases). V lost 0 bases and J lost 7, with 14 bases in between. Germline CDR1 is SGHRS and CDR2 is YFSETQ. CDR3 length: 14 residues. The CDR3 coding sequence is TGCGCCAGCAGCTTGGCCACCGTTGGGGGGGAGCAGTACTTC. Protein sequence: CASSLATVGGEQYF.

This chain links TRBV3-1 with TRBJ1-1, with D uncertain. Between the trimmed V and J ends, which lost 1 base and 2 bases, there was a span of 8 bases. The CDR3 has 14 residues. The V gene's germline CDR1 is LGHDT and CDR2 YNNKEL (reference sequence). In DNA form, the CDR3 reads TGTGCCAGCAGCCAAGTCGGCGCAAACACTGAAGCTTTCTTT. Translation gives CASSQVGANTEAFF.

The rearrangement joins TRBV9 to TRBJ2-7; D is undetermined. This CDR3 is built from 14 residues. Germline-derived CDR1 and CDR2 are SGDLS and YYNGEE. Trimming left V 0 bases short and J 5 bases short, with 12 bases between. The CDR3, as DNA: TGTGCCAGCAGCGTAGAAGGACGGGCTCACGAGCAGTACTTC. This gives the protein CASSVEGRAHEQYF.

Of note for this clonotype: A junction boundary mismatches the germline segment, possibly from a read error. This chain uses TRBV9 with TRBJ1-3, with D possibly being TRBD1 (5 bases). Germline V gives CDR1 SGDLS, CDR2 YYNGEE. This CDR3 spans 19 amino acids. The DNA of the CDR3 is TGTGCCAGCAGCACTGTAGGGACGCCGGGAGTCCTCTCTGGGAACACCATATATTTT. Translating gives CASSTVGTPGVLSGNTIYF.

The chain carries TRBV3-1 and TRBJ2-5, with 12 positions matching TRBD2. CDR3 length: 18 amino acids. Germline V gene data show CDR1 as LGHDT and CDR2 as YNNKEL (reference sequence). V was clipped by 0 bases and J by 2 bases; unmatched bases: 7. CDR3 residues: CASSQDLAGGRIQETQYF. DNA for the CDR3: TGTGCCAGCAGCCAAGATCTAGCGGGGGGGAGAATTCAAGAGACCCAGTACTTC.

This clonotype was recorded once. This sequence joins TRBV4-1 and TRBJ1-1; 7 positions match TRBD1. In germline, CDR1 is MGHRA, CDR2 YSYEKL. This CDR3 has 14 amino acids. J was trimmed by 1 base and V by 6 bases; bases with no gene match: 5. The CDR3 protein is CASRTGVTNTEAFF. CDR3 nucleotide sequence: TGCGCCAGCAGAACAGGGGTTACGAACACTGAAGCTTTCTTT.

The chain has TRBV3-1 and TRBJ2-2, with 7 bases aligning to TRBD2. The CDR3 extends over 15 amino acids. Germline CDR1 is LGHDT and CDR2 is YNNKEL (reference sequence). J lost 2 bases, V lost 5 bases, and 5 bases had no gene match. The CDR3 region is CASSVLAENTGELFF. CDR3 coding DNA: TGTGCCAGCAGCGTTCTAGCGGAAAACACCGGGGAGCTGTTTTTT.

This clonotype was seen ten or more times. The chain has TRBV27 and TRBJ2-7; no definite D call. Trimming took 0 bases from V and 2 from J, leaving 11 bases between them. CDR3 size: 15 residues. The germline V gene has CDR1 MNHEY and CDR2 SMNVEV (reference sequence). CDR3 DNA: TGTGCCAGCAGTTTATCAGGGATCGCAACCTACGAGCAGTACTTC. Residues: CASSLSGIATYEQYF.

This clonotype showed up just a few times. The J gene is TRBJ1-2, the V gene TRBV20-1; TRBD1 matches 7 bases. Looked up from germline, CDR1 is DFQATT and CDR2 is SNEGSKA (reference sequence). CDR3 size: 14 residues. V lost 2 bases, J lost 4 bases, and 7 bases stayed unmatched. CDR3 residues: CSARQSGTVYGYTF. CDR3 in DNA: TGCAGTGCTAGACAATCCGGGACAGTCTATGGCTACACCTTC.